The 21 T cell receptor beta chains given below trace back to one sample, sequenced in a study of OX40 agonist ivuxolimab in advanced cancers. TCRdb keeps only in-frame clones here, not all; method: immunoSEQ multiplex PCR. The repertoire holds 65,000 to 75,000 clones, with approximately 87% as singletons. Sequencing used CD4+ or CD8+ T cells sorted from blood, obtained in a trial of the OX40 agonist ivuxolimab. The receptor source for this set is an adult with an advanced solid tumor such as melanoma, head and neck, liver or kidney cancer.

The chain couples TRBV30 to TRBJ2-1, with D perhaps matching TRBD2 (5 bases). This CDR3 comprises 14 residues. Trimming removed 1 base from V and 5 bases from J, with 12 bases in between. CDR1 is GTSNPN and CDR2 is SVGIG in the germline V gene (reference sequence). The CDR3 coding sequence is TGTGCCTGGAGTGCCCACGGGATCCACAATGAGCAGTTCTTC. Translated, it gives CAWSAHGIHNEQFF.

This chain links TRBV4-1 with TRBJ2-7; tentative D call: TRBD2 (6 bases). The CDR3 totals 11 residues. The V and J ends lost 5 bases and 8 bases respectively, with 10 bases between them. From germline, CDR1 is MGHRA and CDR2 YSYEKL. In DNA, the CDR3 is TGCGCCAGCAGCGGGGGGACCCAGCAGTACTTC. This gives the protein CASSGGTQQYF.

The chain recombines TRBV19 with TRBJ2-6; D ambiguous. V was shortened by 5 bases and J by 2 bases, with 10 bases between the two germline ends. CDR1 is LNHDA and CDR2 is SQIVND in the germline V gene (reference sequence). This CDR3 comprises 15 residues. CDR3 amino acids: CASSSGRPGANVLTF. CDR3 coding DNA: TGTGCCAGTAGTTCCGGACGGCCTGGGGCCAACGTCCTGACTTTC. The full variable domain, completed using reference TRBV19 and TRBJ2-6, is DGGITQSPKYLFRKEGQNVTLSCEQNLNHDAMYWYRQDPGQGLRLIYYSQIVNDFQKGDIAEGYSVSREKKESFPLTVTSAQKNPTAFYLCASSSGRPGANVLTFGAGSRLTVL.

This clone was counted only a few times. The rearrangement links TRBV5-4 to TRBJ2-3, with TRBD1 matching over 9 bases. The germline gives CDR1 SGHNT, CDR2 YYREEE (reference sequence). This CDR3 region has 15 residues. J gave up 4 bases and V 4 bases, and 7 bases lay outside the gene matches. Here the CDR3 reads CASSTPGQGPDTQYF. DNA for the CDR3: TGTGCCAGCAGCACACCGGGACAGGGTCCAGATACGCAGTATTTT.

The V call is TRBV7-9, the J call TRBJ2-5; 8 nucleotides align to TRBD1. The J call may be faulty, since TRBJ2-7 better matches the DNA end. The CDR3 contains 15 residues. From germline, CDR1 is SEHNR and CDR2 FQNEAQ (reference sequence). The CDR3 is CASSLLQGVMYEQYF. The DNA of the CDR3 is TGTGCCAGCAGCTTATTACAGGGGGTGATGTACGAGCAGTACTTC.

CDR3 coding DNA: TGTGCCAGCAGTTTAGAGGTACGTGGTATGGCTTTCTTT. This codes for CASSLEVRGMAFF. V usage is TRBV28 and J usage is TRBJ1-1; D gene unclear. The V end lost 2 bases, the J end lost 11 bases, and 15 bases lay between the germline ends. CDR1 is MDHEN and CDR2 is SYDVKM in the germline V gene. The CDR3 consists of 13 residues.

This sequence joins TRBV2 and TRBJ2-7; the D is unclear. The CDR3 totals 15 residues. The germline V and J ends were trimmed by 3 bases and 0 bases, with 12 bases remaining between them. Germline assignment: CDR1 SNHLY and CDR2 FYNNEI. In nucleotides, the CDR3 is TGTGCCAGCAGTGAGAGGCGGCAGAGCTCCTACGAGCAGTACTTC. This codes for CASSERRQSSYEQYF.

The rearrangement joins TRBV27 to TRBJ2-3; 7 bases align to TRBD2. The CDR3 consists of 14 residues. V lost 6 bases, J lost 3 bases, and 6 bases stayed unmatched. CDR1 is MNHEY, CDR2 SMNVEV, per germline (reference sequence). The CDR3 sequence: CASRAGLSTDTQYF. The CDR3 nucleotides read TGTGCCAGCAGAGCGGGACTCTCGACAGATACGCAGTATTTT.

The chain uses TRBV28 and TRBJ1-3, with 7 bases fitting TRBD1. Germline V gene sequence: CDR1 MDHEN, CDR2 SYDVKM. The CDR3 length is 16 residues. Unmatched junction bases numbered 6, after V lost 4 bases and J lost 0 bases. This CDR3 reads CASSSTGVFSGNTIYF. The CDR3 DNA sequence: TGTGCCAGCAGTTCAACAGGGGTCTTCTCTGGAAACACCATATATTTT.

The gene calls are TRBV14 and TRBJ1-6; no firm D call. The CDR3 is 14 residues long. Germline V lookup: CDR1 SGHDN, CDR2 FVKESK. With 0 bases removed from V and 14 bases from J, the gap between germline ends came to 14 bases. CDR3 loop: CASSQDLAGRALHF. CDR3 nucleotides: TGTGCCAGCAGCCAAGATTTGGCAGGAAGAGCCCTCCACTTT. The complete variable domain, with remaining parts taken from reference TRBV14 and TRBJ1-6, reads EAGVTQFPSHSVIEKGQTVTLRCDPISGHDNLYWYRRVMGKEIKFLLHFVKESKQDESGMPNNRFLAERTGGTYSTLKVQPAELEDSGVYFCASSQDLAGRALHFGNGTRLTVT.

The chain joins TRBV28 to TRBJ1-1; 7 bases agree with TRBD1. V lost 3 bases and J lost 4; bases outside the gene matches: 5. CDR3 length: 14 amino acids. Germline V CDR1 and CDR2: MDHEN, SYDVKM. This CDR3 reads CASSLGQRSTEAFF. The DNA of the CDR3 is TGTGCCAGCAGTTTGGGACAGAGGAGCACTGAAGCTTTCTTT.

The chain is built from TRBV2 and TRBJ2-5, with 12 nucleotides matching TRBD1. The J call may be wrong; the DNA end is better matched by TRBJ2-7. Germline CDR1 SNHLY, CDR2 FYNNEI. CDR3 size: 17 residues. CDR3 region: CASSEWSGQGAPYEQYF. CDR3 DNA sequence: TGTGCCAGCAGTGAATGGTCGGGACAGGGGGCGCCGTACGAGCAGTACTTC.

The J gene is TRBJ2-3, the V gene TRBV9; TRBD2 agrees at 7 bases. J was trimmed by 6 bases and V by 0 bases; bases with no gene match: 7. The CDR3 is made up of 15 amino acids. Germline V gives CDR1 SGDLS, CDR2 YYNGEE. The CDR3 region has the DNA TGTGCCAGCAGCGTAGACCAGCGGGGTCTCGATACGCAGTATTTT. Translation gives CASSVDQRGLDTQYF.

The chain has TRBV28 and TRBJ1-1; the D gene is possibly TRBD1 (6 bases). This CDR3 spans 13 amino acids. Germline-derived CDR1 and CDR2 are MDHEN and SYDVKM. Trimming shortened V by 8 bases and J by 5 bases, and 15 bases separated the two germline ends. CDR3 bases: TGTGCCAGCCTCTCCAGGGGAAGGACTGAAGCTTTCTTT. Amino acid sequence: CASLSRGRTEAFF.

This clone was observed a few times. CDR3 DNA: TGCGCCAGCAGCTCACCGGGACAGCCGAGCAATGGCTACACCTTC. Residues: CASSSPGQPSNGYTF. The chain uses TRBV5-1 and TRBJ1-2, with 7 bases that match TRBD1. The V gene's germline CDR1 is SGHRS and CDR2 YFSETQ. With V trimmed by 3 bases and J by 6 bases, 11 bases remained unmatched. The CDR3 loop spans 15 amino acids.

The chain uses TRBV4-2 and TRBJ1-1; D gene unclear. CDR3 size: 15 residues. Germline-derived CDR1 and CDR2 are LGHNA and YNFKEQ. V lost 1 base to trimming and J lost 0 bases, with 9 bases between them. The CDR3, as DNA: TGTGCCAGCAGCCAAGGGGTCAGCATGAACACTGAAGCTTTCTTT. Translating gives CASSQGVSMNTEAFF.

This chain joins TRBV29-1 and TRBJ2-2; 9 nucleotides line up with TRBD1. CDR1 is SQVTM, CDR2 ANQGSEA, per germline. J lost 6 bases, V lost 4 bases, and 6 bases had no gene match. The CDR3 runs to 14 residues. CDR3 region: CSVVGGQGAGELFF. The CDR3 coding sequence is TGCAGCGTTGTTGGGGGACAGGGTGCCGGGGAGCTGTTTTTT.

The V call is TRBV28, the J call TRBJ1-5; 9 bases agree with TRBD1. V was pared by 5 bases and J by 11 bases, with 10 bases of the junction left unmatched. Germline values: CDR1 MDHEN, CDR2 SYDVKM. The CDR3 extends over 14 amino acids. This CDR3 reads CASSESAGDRAQHF. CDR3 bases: TGTGCCAGCAGTGAATCGGCGGGGGACAGGGCCCAGCATTTT.

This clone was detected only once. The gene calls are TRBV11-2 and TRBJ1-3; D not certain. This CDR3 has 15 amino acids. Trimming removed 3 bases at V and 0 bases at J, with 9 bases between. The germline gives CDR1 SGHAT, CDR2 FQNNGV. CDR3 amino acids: CASSFYGGSGNTIYF. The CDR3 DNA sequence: TGTGCCAGCAGCTTCTATGGTGGCTCTGGAAACACCATATATTTT.

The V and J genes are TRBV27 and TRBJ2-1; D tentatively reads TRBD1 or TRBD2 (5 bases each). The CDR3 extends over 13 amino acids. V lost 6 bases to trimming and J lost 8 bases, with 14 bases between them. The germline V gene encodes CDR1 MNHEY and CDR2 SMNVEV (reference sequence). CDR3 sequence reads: CASSAYGAHEQFF. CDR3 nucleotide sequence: TGTGCCAGCAGCGCCTACGGGGCTCATGAGCAGTTCTTC.

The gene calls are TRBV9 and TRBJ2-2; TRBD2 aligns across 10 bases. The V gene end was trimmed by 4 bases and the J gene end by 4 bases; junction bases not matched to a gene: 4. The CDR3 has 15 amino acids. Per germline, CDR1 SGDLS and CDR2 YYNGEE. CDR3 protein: CASSPEREGTGELFF. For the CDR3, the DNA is TGTGCCAGCAGCCCCGAGCGGGAGGGCACCGGGGAGCTGTTTTTT.